These T cell receptor beta chains were read from a single sample in a study of beta chain features in type 1 diabetes. Only in-frame clones appear in the TCRdb table, and some are missing; sequencing was by immunoSEQ multiplex PCR. The repertoire holds 310,000 or so clones, around 8.5% seen once, with approximately 1% in the top ten. The sequenced sample was central memory CD4+ T cells from blood. Every receptor here comes from a man aged 30 to 45 with type 1 diabetes. Both conserved end residues are part of each CDR3.

V	CDR3
TRBV10-1	CASSDGSGGASDTQYF
TRBV9	CASSVGQGSYNEQFF
TRBV2	CASGLEGGEAFF
TRBV19	CASTPMDRANEQYF
TRBV10-2	CASSEEAYTQYF
TRBV29-1	CSVPPSGGAGETQYF
TRBV9	CASSLAGFDTDTQYF
TRBV4-1	CASSQEIGSTLFF
TRBV5-1	CASSVDGTNNEQFF
TRBV10-3	CAISSTTGAGNTIYF
TRBV29-1	CSVVVGSYEQYF
TRBV10-3	CAIRGDSALDTQYF
TRBV6-6	CASPRRVYEQYF
TRBV11-2	CASNPDGYNEQFF
TRBV2	CASSELAGALNF
TRBV7-2	CASSFAGGNTEAFF
TRBV29-1	CSVWGYNEQFF
TRBV7-6	CASSPAGLRETQYF
TRBV19	CASSMDSITDTQYF
TRBV7-2	CASSLTNQETQYF
TRBV15	CATSRDSRPNTEAFF
TRBV5-1	CASSLVVGSEATSRQYF
TRBV2	CASTGTPEETQYF
TRBV19	CASRRAGAYNEQFF
TRBV4-3	CASSLRVAGGPPLNNEQFF
TRBV5-1	CASSVGRGNTGELFF
TRBV29-1	CSVGRDSDSNQPQHF
TRBV5-6	CASSLTTDTQYF
TRBV5-4	CASSGGPDSEQYF
TRBV9	CASSVAGGFTDTQYF
TRBV5-6	CASSSSFGLAGRYEQFF
TRBV28	CASRVLVGRDGLYF
TRBV30	CAWGRDRGNQPQHF
TRBV30	CAWSVGRTGYGYTF
TRBV9	CASSVPESPLHF
TRBV4-3	CASSQDVTRGDLDSPLHF
TRBV7-9	CASSFQSGYEQYF
TRBV7-2	CASSSSRADTQYF
TRBV4-1	CASSQGTLGNQPQHF
TRBV29-1	CSVANRGQGSEQYF
TRBV11-3	CASSPQGSTDTQYF
TRBV5-4	CASSAWGTSGGTDTQYF
TRBV6-6	CASRLAGGTDTQYF
TRBV18	CASSPPPAGNTIYF
TRBV11-2	CASSSSVLSGATYNEQFF
TRBV7-9	CASSPGSPAVRDTQYF
TRBV14	CASSQDLFFPLHF
TRBV28	CASSSLGAPGNQPQHF
TRBV7-2	CASSPRDTATDTQYF
TRBV7-9	CASTLLGYGYTF
TRBV25-1	CASSMITGGTDTQYF
TRBV7-9	CASTNTEAFF
TRBV5-6	CASSLSASMETQYF
TRBV18	CASSPQVQETQYF
TRBV29-1	CSVAISTNTGELFF
TRBV9	CASSAGLTYEQYF
TRBV2	CASRAGTSAGETQYF